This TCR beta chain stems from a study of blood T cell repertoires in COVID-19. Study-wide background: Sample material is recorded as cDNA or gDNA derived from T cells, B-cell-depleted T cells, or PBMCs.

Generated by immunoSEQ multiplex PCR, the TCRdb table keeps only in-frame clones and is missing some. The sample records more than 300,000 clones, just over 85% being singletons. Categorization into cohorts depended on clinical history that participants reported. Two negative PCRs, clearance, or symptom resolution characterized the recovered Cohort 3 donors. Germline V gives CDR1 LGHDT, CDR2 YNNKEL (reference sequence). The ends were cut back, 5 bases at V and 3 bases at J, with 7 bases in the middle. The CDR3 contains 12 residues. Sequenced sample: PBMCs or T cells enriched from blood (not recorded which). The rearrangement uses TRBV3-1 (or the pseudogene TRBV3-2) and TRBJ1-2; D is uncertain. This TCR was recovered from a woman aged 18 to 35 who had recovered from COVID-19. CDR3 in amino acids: CASSLAHYGYTF. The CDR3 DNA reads TGTGCCAGCAGCTTGGCCCACTATGGCTACACCTTC.